This T cell receptor beta chain was identified in a study of blood T cells in healthy people across ages. This clonotype was counted a few times. The germline V and J ends were trimmed by 3 bases and 1 base, with 28 bases remaining between them. This CDR3 contains 21 residues. The second PCR ran 7 to 11 cycles with a sample-barcoded 5' primer and J-beta primers. TCRdb itself ran the 5' RACE reads through MiXCR, one entry per CDR3 protein. The sample includes roughly 800,000 distinct CDR3 sequences, roughly 24% of them seen just once. This same sample was also part of a study on T cells of mothers and their children. From that report: Mothers yielded over 9 million CDR3 reads, children about 3.1 million each. The study found thymic selection shapes TCR recombination output similarly in related and unrelated pairs. Relative to unrelated pairs, biologically related mother-child dyads exhibited marginally greater, non-significant overlap.

V gene TRBV12-3 or TRBV12-4 combines with J gene TRBJ2-4; D is possibly TRBD2 (6 bases). This sequence originates from a boy younger than 18 in good health. Sequencing was performed on blood. CDR3 in DNA: TGTGCCAGCAGTTTTTTCCCCTGGCGGGGCAAATCCAATGGGGCCAAAAACATTCAGTACTTC. Its protein product is CASSFFPWRGKSNGAKNIQYF.